This T cell receptor (beta chain) appears in the sequencing data of a study of human T cells and chemical hapten exposure. Study-wide context: The use of 2% DPC on about 2 cm by about 2 cm of upper inner arm skin constituted sensitization.

The study's library attached unique molecular identifiers to single cDNA molecules. How the authors handled the data: TCRs per sample had a median of about 100,000 and ranged from about 23,224 to 750,000. Via MiXCR, TCRdb re-called the RACE reads, giving one row per CDR3 protein. TCRdb's processing, not the authors' own work, is the source of the V and J calls. The top ten hold 7.5% to 8.5% of the sample, which has 340,000 or so distinct CDR3 sequences, roughly 6.9% seen once. Worth noting for this clonotype: Antigen unknown.

From germline, CDR1 is SQVTM and CDR2 ANQGSEA. The CDR3 runs to 13 residues. The J segment lost 4 bases and the V segment lost 6 bases, leaving 4 bases of the junction unmatched. Specified time point: patch test 1, 2 weeks after DPC sensitization. Treatment specified: therapeutic diphenylcyclopropenone sensitization with weekly scalp DPC. Whole-study results and caveats: Sensitizing to DPC left TCRs with a frequency above 1 in 1000 unaltered.

The chain has TRBV29-1 and TRBJ2-3, with 10 bases fitting TRBD1. The sequencing here drew on whole blood, taken in connection with sensitization to the hapten diphenylcyclopropenone (DPC). The TCR comes from a young woman with alopecia areata. Some clones in this sample may be carry-over from other donors' samples. This chain's CDR3 is CSVVDRGPDTQYF. CDR3 nucleotide sequence: TGCAGCGTGGTAGACAGGGGGCCAGATACGCAGTATTTT.